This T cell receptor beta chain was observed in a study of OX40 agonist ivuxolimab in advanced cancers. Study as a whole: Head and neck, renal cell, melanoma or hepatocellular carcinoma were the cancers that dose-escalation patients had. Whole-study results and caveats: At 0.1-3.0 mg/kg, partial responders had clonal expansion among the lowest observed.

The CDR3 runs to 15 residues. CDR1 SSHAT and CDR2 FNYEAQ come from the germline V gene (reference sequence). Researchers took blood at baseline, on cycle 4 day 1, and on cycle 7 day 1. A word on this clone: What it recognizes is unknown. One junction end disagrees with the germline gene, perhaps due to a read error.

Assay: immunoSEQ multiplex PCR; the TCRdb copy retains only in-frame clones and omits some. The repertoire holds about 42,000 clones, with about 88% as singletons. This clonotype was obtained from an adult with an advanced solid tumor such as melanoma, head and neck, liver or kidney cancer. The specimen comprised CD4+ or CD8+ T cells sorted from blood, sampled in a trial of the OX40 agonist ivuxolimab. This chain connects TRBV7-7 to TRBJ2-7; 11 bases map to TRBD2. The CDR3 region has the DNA TGTGCTAGCAGTCCGGGACTAGCGGTTTCTTACGAGCAGTACTTC. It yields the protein CASSPGLAVSYEQYF. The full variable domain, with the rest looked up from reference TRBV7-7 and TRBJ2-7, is GAGVSQSPRYKVTKRGQDVTLRCDPISSHATLYWYQQALGQGPEFLTYFNYEAQPDKSGLPSDRFSAERPEGSISTLTIQRTEQRDSAMYRCASSPGLAVSYEQYFGPGTRLTVT.